What follows is one T cell receptor (beta chain) and its context. Per the germline V gene, CDR1 is SGHNT and CDR2 is YYREEE (reference sequence). V was pared by 2 bases and J by 3 bases, with 0 bases of the junction left unmatched. CDR3 size: 14 residues. This sample is drawn from a study of cytomegalovirus exposure and HLA in healthy donors. 13 Jbeta primers and 60 Vbeta primers were used for the PCR. Here immunoSEQ multiplex PCR was the method, and the copy in TCRdb shows in-frame clones only, minus some. The data contain more than 90,000 clones, approximately 76% of them seen just once; the ten biggest clones take up 7.1%.

The sequence derives from a man in his forties in good health and CMV-seropositive. The specimen was PBMCs. The chain links TRBV5-4 to TRBJ2-3, with 10 bases lining up with TRBD2. CDR3 sequence (DNA): TGTGCCAGCAGCTTACTAGCGGGGACAGATACGCAGTATTTT. It yields the protein CASSLLAGTDTQYF. Full variable domain (outside the CDR3, taken from reference TRBV5-4 and TRBJ2-3): ETGVTQSPTHLIKTRGQQVTLRCSSQSGHNTVSWYQQALGQGPQFIFQYYREEENGRGNFPPRFSGLQFPNYSSELNVNALELDDSALYLCASSLLAGTDTQYFGPGTRLTVL.